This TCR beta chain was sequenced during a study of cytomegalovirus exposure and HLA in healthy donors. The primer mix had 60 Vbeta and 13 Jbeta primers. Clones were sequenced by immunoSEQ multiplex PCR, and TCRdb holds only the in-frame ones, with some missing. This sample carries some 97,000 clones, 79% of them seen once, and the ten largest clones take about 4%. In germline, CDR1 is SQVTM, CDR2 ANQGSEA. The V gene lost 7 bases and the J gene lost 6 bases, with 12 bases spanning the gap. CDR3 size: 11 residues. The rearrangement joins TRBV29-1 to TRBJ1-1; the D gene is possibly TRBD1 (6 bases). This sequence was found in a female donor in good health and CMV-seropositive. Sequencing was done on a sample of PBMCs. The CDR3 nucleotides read TGCAGCGGGCAACAGGGTCCTGAAGCTTTCTTT. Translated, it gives CSGQQGPEAFF.